The rows below give T cell receptor beta chains drawn from one sample of a study of cytomegalovirus exposure and HLA in healthy donors. The method was immunoSEQ multiplex PCR; TCRdb's version includes in-frame clones alone and lacks a portion of them. The sample consists of approximately 30,000 clones, 35% to 50% of them appearing once. Sample: PBMCs. These receptors all stem from a woman aged 50 to 60 in good health and CMV-seronegative. CDR3s include the opening cysteine and the closing phenylalanine or tryptophan. The order of the fields is CDR3 DNA, CDR3 protein, clone size, J gene, V gene, D gene. A D gene is named only where the DNA matches it firmly. Clone size appears in some rows only: once, few, many, or a class for an expanded clone.

TGTGCCAGCAGCTTAGCGACGAGACAGGGAGGCTCCTACGAGCAGTACTTC | CASSLATRQGGSYEQYF | few | TRBJ2-7 | TRBV7-8 | NA
TGTGCCAGAATGGGACCGACAGGGGAGGACTACGAGCAGTACTTC | CARMGPTGEDYEQYF | NA | TRBJ2-7 | TRBV5-3 | TRBD1
TGTGCCAGTATCCCCCGGGGGGAAGGGAACACTGAAGCTTTCTTT | CASIPRGEGNTEAFF | NA | TRBJ1-1 | TRBV19 | NA
TGCAGCGTTGCAGGGGGGAAGGGTCAGCCCCAGCATTTT | CSVAGGKGQPQHF | NA | TRBJ1-5 | TRBV29-1 | TRBD1
TGCGCCAGCAGCTTGGCTACTAGCGGGGGGCCCGGCCTGAGCACAGATACGCAGTATTTT | CASSLATSGGPGLSTDTQYF | NA | TRBJ2-3 | TRBV5-1 | TRBD2
TGTGCCAGCAGTGAAGCCCCGAGCTCCTACAATGAGCAGTTCTTC | CASSEAPSSYNEQFF | few | TRBJ2-1 | TRBV6-1 | NA
TGTGCCAGCAGTGACGGGTGGGGGGGTGAGCAGTTCTTC | CASSDGWGGEQFF | few | TRBJ2-1 | TRBV6-4 | TRBD2
TGCGCCAGCAGCAGGGGATCTTCCGAGCAGTACTTC | CASSRGSSEQYF | few | TRBJ2-7 | TRBV10-1 | NA
TGTGCCAGCAGTGAAGCTCCGGGACAGGGGGTGAGAGGCTACACCTTC | CASSEAPGQGVRGYTF | NA | TRBJ1-2 | TRBV2 | TRBD1
TGTGCCAGTAGTATAGGGGCCGGACAGGGGTCCTACGAGCAGTACTTC | CASSIGAGQGSYEQYF | few | TRBJ2-7 | TRBV19 | TRBD1
TGTGCCAGCAGCTTGGGGGGGGGATCTGCAACTAATGAAAAACTGTTTTTT | CASSLGGGSATNEKLFF | NA | TRBJ1-4 | TRBV5-4 | NA
TGTGCCAGCAGGGAGGACAGGGCTTCCCGGCTGAACACTGAAGCTTTCTTT | CASREDRASRLNTEAFF | few | TRBJ1-1 | TRBV2 | TRBD1
TGCGCCAGCAGCTTGGGGGACAGGCGGGACGCGAACACCGGGGAGCTGTTTTTT | CASSLGDRRDANTGELFF | NA | TRBJ2-2 | TRBV5-1 | TRBD1
TGTGCCAGCAGCTTACTACCAGGGGCCAATGAGCAGTTCTTC | CASSLLPGANEQFF | NA | TRBJ2-1 | TRBV7-9 | NA
TGCGCCAGCAGCCCAACGACAGTTAACACCGGGGAGCTGTTTTTT | CASSPTTVNTGELFF | NA | TRBJ2-2 | TRBV5-1 | NA
TGTGCCAGCAGCTTAGCCGACGGGAGGCATCAGCCCCAGCATTTT | CASSLADGRHQPQHF | once | TRBJ1-5 | TRBV7-2 | NA
TGTGCCAGCAGCTTCACCGGGACAGGGGGCAACAATGAGCAGTTCTTC | CASSFTGTGGNNEQFF | NA | TRBJ2-1 | TRBV5-6 | TRBD1
TGTGCCAGCAGTCATTACAGGGGCACTGAAGCTTTCTTT | CASSHYRGTEAFF | few | TRBJ1-1 | TRBV14 | TRBD1
TGCAGCGTTACGGGGTTGGGGGGGGCCAACGTCCTGACTTTC | CSVTGLGGANVLTF | NA | TRBJ2-6 | TRBV29-1 | NA
TGTGCCAGCAGCCCCGGGACAGGGATTGAGCAGTTCTTC | CASSPGTGIEQFF | few | TRBJ2-1 | TRBV7-7 | TRBD1
TGTGCCAGCAGTTACTGGGCAGGGGAGGAGACCCAGTACTTC | CASSYWAGEETQYF | NA | TRBJ2-5 | TRBV6-5 | NA
TGTGCCAGCAGTACAACAGGGCGGTACACTGAAGCTTTCTTT | CASSTTGRYTEAFF | NA | TRBJ1-1 | TRBV27 | NA